This TCR delta chain appears in the sequencing data of a study of γδ T cells in repeated Plasmodium falciparum infection. Study overall: Over around 630 days, donors received four mosquito-bite P. falciparum NF54 infections. Samples were taken at baseline, before some infections, and 21 days after each. Study observations and caveats: Vgamma9/Vdelta2+ repertoires stayed stably polyclonal over time and infection.

TCRdb repeated clone calling on the multiplex PCR reads with CATT. This sample has around 46,000 delta-chain clones, with roughly 1.6% found just once. Flow sorting of PBMC yielded separate Vgamma9/Vdelta2+ and Vdelta2-negative gammadelta T cell populations for bulk repertoire analysis. This clone was found a few times. Its antigen is currently unknown. TCRdb's listed protein matches a much larger clone and diverges from this DNA's translation at residue 3, likely through a read error; the protein shown comes from the DNA. The CDR3 sequence is 23 residues long. Germline V gives CDR1 TSWWSYY, CDR2 QGS.

The clonotype originates from a pool of human donors (malaria-infected and uninfected, not separated). The chain links TRDV1 to TRDJ1, with TRDD3 matching over 9 bases. TCRdb offers no J gene call, so here the DNA was matched to germline to obtain one. The source material was gamma-delta T cells from blood. The CDR3 nucleotides read TGTGCTCCTGGGGAACACAGGAACCTACGCCGTAACTGGGGGAACCCGTGGACCGATAAACTCATCTTT. As protein: CAPGEHRNLRRNWGNPWTDKLIF.